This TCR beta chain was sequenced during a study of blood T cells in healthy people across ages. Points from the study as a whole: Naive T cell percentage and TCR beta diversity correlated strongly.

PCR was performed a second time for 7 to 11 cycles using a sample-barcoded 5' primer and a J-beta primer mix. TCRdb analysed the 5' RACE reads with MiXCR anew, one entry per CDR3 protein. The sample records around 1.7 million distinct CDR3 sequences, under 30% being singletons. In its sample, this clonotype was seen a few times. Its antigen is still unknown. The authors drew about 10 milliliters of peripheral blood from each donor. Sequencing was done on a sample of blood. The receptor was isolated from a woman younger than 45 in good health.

CDR3 DNA: TGTGCCAGCATCGCGGACAGGGGGCATGGCTACACCTTC. Amino acid sequence: CASIADRGHGYTF. J is TRBJ1-2 and V is TRBV12-3 or TRBV12-4, with 11 bases that match TRBD1. The V segment lost 7 bases and the J segment 6 bases; nucleotides outside the gene matches: 4. The CDR3 is 13 amino acids.